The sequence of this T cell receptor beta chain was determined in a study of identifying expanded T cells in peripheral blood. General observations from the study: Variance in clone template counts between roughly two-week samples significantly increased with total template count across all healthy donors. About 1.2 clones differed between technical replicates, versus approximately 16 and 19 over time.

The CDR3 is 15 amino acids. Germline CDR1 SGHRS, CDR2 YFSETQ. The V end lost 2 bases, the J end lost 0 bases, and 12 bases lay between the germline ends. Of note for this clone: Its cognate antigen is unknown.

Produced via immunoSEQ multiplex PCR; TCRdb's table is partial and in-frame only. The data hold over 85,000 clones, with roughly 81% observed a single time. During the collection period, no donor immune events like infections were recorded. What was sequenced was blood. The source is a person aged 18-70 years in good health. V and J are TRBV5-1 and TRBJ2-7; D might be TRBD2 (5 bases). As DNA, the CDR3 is TGCGCCAGCAGCTTTCTCGGGGAGAGCTCCTACGAGCAGTACTTC. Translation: CASSFLGESSYEQYF.